This entry concerns a single T cell receptor (beta chain). In the original processing: Amplification with reference gene primers provided the estimates of nucleated cell counts. The data were produced by immunoSEQ multiplex PCR, yet TCRdb's version contains in-frame clones alone and is incomplete. Clone size and V and J calls were adopted from that table, with D and trimming inferred from the DNA. The sample shows roughly 240,000 clones, 70% to 90% of them seen only once. This entry belongs to a study of blood T cell repertoires in COVID-19. Overall study: The analysed material was cDNA or gDNA that came from T cells, B-cell-depleted T cells, or PBMCs.

CDR1 is SGHDT and CDR2 is YYEEEE in the germline V gene. The ends were cut back, 3 bases at V and 4 bases at J, with 8 bases in the middle. This CDR3 is 13 amino acids long. The chain has TRBV5-6 and TRBJ1-5; D remains unclear. The sequence was obtained from a man between 18 and 35 years old with active or convalescent COVID-19. Sequencing was done on a sample of peripheral blood. CDR3 sequence reads: CASSSLRNQPQHF. CDR3 nucleotides: TGTGCCAGCAGCTCGCTGAGGAATCAGCCCCAGCATTTT.